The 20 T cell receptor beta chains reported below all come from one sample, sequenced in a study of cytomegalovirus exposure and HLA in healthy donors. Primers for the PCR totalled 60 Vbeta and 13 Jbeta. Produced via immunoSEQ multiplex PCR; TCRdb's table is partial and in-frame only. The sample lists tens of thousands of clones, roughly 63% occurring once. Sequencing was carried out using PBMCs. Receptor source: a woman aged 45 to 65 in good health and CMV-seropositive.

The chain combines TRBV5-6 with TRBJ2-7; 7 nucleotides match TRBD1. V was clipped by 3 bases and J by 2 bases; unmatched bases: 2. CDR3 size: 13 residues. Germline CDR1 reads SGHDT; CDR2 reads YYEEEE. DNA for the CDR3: TGTGCCAGCAGCTGGGGACAGCCCTACGAGCAGTACTTC. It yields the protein CASSWGQPYEQYF.

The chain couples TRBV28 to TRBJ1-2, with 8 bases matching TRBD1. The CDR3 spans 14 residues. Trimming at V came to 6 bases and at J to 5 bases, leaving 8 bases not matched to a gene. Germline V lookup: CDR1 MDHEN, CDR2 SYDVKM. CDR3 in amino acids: CASRLQGDVYGYTF. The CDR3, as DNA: TGTGCCAGCAGGCTACAGGGGGACGTTTATGGCTACACCTTC.

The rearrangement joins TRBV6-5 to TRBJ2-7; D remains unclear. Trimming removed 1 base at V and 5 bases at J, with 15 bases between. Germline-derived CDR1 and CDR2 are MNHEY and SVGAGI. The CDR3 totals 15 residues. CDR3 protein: CASSYLAHGAHEQYF. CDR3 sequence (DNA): TGTGCCAGCAGTTACTTGGCCCACGGAGCCCACGAGCAGTACTTC.

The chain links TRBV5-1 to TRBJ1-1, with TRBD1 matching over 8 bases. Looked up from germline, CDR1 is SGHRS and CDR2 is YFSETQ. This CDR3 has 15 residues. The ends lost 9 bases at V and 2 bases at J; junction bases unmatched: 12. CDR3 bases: TGCGCCACCCACCCCGGACAGGGCATTAACACTGAAGCTTTCTTT. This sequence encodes CATHPGQGINTEAFF.

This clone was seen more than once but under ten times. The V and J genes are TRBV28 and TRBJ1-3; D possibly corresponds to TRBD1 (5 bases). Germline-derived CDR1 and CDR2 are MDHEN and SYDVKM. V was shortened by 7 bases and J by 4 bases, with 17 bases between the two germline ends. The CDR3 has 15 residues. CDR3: CASTTAGRGGNTIYF. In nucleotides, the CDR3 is TGTGCCAGCACCACGGCGGGGCGGGGAGGAAACACCATATATTTT.

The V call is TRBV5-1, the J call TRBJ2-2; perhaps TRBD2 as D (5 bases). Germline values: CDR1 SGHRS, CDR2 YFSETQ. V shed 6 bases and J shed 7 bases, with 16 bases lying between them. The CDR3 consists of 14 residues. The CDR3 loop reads CASTLDGVNGELFF. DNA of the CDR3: TGCGCCAGCACCCTCGACGGGGTTAACGGGGAGCTGTTTTTT.

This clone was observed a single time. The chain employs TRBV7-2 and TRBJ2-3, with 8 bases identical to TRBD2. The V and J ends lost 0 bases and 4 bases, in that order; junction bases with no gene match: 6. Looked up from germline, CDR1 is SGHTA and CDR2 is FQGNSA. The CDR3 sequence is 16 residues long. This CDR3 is CASSLAAGGSADTQYF. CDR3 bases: TGTGCCAGCAGCTTAGCCGCGGGGGGATCAGCAGATACGCAGTATTTT. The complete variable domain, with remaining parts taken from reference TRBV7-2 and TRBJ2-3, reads GAGVSQSPSNKVTEKGKDVELRCDPISGHTALYWYRQSLGQGLEFLIYFQGNSAPDKSGLPSDRFSAERTGGSVSTLTIQRTQQEDSAVYLCASSLAAGGSADTQYFGPGTRLTVL.

CDR3 nucleotides: TGTGCCAGCACCAAAAAGGTACAGGGGAAGAATGGCTACACCTTC. Its translation is CASTKKVQGKNGYTF. This rearrangement joins TRBV6-5 to TRBJ1-2, with 7 bases lining up with TRBD1. J gave up 6 bases and V 7 bases, and 14 bases lay outside the gene matches. The CDR3 spans 15 residues. The germline CDR1 and CDR2 sequences are MNHEY and SVGAGI.

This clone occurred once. CDR3 nucleotides: TGTGCCAGCAGTGTCCGGGGACAGGGAACACCTGAAGCTTTCTTT. It yields the protein CASSVRGQGTPEAFF. This sequence joins TRBV2 and TRBJ1-1, with TRBD1 matching 9 bases. V was clipped by 4 bases and J by 6 bases; unmatched bases: 9. Germline V lookup: CDR1 SNHLY, CDR2 FYNNEI. The CDR3 spans 15 residues. Variable domain in full (rest from reference TRBV2 and TRBJ1-1): EPEVTQTPSHQVTQMGQEVILRCVPISNHLYFYWYRQILGQKVEFLVSFYNNEISEKSEIFDDQFSVERPDGSNFTLKIRSTKLEDSAMYFCASSVRGQGTPEAFFGQGTRLTVV.

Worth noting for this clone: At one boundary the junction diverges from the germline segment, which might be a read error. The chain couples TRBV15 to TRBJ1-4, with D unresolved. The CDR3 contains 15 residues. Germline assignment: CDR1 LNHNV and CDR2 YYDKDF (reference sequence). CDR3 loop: CATSRELATNEKLFF. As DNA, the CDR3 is TGTGCCACCAGCCGAGAGCTAGCAACTAATGAAAAACTGTTTTTT. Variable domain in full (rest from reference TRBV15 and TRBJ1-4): DAMVIQNPRYQVTQFGKPVTLSCSQTLNHNVMYWYQQKSSQAPKLLFHYYDKDFNNEADTPDNFQSRRPNTSFCFLDIRSPGLGDTAMYLCATSRELATNEKLFFGSGTQLSVL.

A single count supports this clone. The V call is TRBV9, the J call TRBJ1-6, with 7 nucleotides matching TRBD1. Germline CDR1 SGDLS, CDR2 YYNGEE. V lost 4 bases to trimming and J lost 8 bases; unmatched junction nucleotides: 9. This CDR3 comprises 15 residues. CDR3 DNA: TGTGCCAGCAGCCTCTTCGGGACAGTGGATTCACCCCTCCACTTT. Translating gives CASSLFGTVDSPLHF.

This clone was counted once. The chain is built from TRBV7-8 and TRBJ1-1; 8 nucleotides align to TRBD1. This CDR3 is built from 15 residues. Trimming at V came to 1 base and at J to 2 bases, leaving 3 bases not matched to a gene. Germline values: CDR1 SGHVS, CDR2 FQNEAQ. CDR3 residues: CASSLDTGGNTEAFF. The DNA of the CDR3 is TGTGCCAGCAGCTTAGATACAGGGGGTAACACTGAAGCTTTCTTT.

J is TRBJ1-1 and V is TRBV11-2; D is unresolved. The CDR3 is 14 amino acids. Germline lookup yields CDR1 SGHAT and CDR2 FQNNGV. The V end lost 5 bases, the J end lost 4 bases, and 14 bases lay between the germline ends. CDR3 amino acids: CASSQTDTVTEAFF. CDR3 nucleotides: TGTGCCAGCAGCCAAACCGACACTGTCACTGAAGCTTTCTTT.

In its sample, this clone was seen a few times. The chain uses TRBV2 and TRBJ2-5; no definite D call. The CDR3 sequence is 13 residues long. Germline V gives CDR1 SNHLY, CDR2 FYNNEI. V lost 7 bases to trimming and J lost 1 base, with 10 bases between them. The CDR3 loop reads CASNDMTQETQYF. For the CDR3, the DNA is TGTGCCAGCAACGACATGACCCAAGAGACCCAGTACTTC.

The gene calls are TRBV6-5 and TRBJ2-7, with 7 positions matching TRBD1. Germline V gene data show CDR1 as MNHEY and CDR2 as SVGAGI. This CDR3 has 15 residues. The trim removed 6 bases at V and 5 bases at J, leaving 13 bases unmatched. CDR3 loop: CASRYLDSGTDEQYF. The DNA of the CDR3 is TGTGCCAGCAGATACCTCGACAGTGGGACAGACGAGCAGTACTTC.

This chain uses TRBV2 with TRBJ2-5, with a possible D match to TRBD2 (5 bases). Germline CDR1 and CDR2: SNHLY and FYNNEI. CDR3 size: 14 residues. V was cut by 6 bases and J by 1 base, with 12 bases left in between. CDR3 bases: TGTGCCAGCAGCTTCCAGCGGTCCCAAGAGACCCAGTACTTC. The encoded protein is CASSFQRSQETQYF. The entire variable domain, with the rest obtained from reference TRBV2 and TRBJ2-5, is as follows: EPEVTQTPSHQVTQMGQEVILRCVPISNHLYFYWYRQILGQKVEFLVSFYNNEISEKSEIFDDQFSVERPDGSNFTLKIRSTKLEDSAMYFCASSFQRSQETQYFGPGTRLLVL.

The CDR3 sequence: CAWSEAAGGPQETQYF. CDR3 bases: TGTGCCTGGAGTGAGGCAGCGGGGGGGCCTCAGGAGACCCAGTACTTC. The chain links TRBV30 to TRBJ2-5, with 10 bases aligning to TRBD2. Germline lookup yields CDR1 GTSNPN and CDR2 SVGIG (reference sequence). The J segment lost 5 bases and the V segment lost 1 base, leaving 10 bases of the junction unmatched. This CDR3 comprises 16 residues.

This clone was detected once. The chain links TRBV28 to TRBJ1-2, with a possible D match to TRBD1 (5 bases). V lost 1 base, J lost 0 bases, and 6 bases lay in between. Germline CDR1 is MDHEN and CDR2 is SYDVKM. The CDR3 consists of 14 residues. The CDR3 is CASSLSGANYGYTF. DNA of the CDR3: TGTGCCAGCAGTTTATCGGGGGCTAACTATGGCTACACCTTC.

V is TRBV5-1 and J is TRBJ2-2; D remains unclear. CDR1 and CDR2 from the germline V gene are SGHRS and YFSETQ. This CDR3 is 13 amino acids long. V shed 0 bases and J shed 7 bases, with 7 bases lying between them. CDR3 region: CASSLDPSGELFF. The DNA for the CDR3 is TGCGCCAGCAGCTTGGACCCTAGCGGGGAGCTGTTTTTT.

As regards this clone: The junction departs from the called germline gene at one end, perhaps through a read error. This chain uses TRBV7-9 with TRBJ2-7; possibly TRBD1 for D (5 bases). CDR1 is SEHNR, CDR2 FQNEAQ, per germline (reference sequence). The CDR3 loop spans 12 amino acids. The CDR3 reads CSSSLQDYEQYF. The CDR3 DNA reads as TGTTCCAGCAGCTTACAGGACTACGAGCAGTACTTC.